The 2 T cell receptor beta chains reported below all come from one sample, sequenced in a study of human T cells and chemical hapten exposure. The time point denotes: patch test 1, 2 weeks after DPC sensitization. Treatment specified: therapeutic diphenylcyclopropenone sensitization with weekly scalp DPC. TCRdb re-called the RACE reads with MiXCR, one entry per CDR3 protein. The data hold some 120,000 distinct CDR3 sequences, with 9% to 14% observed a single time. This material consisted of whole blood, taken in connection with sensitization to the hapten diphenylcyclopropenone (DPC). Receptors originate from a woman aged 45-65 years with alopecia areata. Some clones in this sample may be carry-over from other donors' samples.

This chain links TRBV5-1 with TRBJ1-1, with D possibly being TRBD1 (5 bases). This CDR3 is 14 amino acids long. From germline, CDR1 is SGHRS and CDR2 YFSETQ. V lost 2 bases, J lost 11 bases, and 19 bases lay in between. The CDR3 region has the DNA TGCGCCAGCAGCTTCCGAGGGCAGGGCAGGATGGCTTTCTTT. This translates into CASSFRGQGRMAFF.

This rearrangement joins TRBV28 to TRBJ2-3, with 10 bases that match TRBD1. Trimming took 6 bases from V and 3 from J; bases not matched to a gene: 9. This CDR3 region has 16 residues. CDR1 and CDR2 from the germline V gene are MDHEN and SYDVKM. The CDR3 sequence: CASSPPGQGGTDTQYF. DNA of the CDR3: TGTGCCAGCAGCCCCCCCGGACAGGGGGGGACAGATACGCAGTATTTT. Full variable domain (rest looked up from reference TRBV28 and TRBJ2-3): DVKVTQSSRYLVKRTGEKVFLECVQDMDHENMFWYRQDPGLGLRLIYFSYDVKMKEKGDIPEGYSVSREKKERFSLILESASTNQTSMYLCASSPPGQGGTDTQYFGPGTRLTVL.